This T cell receptor beta chain stems from a study of cytomegalovirus exposure and HLA in healthy donors. Study information: Among the approximately 400 genotyped donors, less than 85% were placed in the Caucasian-associated ancestry cluster. Study-level points and caveats: Per a prior analysis, the majority of TCR beta V segments were productive roughly 90% or roughly 30% of the time. Researchers reported from a later analysis that most CMV-associated TCR beta chains appeared HLA-restricted.

PCR employed 60 Vbeta and 13 Jbeta primers. Measured with immunoSEQ multiplex PCR; TCRdb has only the in-frame clones, and not every one. Counted here are 120,000 to 150,000 clones, around 84% occurring once; the ten biggest clones make up 3%. The CDR3 length is 16 residues. V shed 4 bases and J 2 bases; nucleotides not matched to a gene: 7. Germline V CDR1 and CDR2: SEHNR, FQNEAQ (reference sequence). This clone has more than one count but fewer than ten. The antigen is undetermined. This sequence originates from a man aged 40-50 years in good health and CMV-seropositive. Sequencing was carried out using PBMCs. The rearrangement links TRBV7-9 to TRBJ1-3, with 8 nucleotides matching TRBD1. The CDR3 DNA reads as TGTGCCAGCAGCTCTCAGGACAGGGCGGCTGGAAACACCATATATTTT. It specifies CASSSQDRAAGNTIYF.